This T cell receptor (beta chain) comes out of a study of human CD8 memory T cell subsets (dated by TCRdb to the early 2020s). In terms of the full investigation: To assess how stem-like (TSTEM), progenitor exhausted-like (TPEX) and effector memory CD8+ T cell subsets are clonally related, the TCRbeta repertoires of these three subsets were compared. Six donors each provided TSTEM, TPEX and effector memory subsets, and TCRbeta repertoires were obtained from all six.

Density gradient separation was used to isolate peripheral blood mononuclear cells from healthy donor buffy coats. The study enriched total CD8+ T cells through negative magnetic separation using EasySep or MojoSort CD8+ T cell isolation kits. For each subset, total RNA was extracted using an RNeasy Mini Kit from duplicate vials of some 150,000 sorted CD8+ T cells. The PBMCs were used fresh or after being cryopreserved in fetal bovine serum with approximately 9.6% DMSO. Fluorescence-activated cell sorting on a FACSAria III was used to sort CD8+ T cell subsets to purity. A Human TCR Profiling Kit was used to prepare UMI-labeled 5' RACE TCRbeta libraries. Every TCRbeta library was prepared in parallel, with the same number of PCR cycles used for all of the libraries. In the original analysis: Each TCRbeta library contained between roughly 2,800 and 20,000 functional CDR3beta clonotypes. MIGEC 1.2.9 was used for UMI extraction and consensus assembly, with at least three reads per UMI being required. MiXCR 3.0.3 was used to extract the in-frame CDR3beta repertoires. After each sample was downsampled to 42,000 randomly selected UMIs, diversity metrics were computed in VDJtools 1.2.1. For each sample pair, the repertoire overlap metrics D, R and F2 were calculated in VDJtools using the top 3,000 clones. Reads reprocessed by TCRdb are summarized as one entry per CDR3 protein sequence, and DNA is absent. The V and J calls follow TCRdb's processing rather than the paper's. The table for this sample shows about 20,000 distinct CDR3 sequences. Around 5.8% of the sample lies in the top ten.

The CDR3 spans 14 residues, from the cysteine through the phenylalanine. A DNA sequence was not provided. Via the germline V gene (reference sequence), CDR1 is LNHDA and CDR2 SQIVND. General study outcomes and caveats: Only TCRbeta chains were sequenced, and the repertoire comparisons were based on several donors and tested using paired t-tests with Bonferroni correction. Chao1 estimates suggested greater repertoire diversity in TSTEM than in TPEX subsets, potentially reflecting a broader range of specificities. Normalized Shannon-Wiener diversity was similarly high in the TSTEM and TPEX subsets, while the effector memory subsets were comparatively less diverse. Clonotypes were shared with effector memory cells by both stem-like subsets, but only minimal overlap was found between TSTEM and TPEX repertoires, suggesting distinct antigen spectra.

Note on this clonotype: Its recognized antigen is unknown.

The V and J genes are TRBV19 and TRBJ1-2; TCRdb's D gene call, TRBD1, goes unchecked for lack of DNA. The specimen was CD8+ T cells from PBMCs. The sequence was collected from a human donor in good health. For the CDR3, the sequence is CASSGSDRVNGYTF.